The clone carrying this TCR beta chain showed up just a few times. The antigen is undetermined. Sample-barcoded 5' priming and a J-beta primer mix drove a second PCR of roughly 7 to 11 cycles. TCRdb analysed the 5' RACE reads with MiXCR anew, one entry per CDR3 protein. The table has about 650,000 distinct CDR3 sequences, around 52% seen once. This sample is part of a study of blood T cells in healthy people across ages. Study observations and caveats: No conclusive comparison of naive versus antigen-experienced cells was possible with unsorted PBMCs.

Extractions gave at least 5.5 micrograms of total RNA per sample. The CDR3 loop spans 11 amino acids. Trimming removed 2 bases from V and 4 bases from J, with 1 base in between. Germline values: CDR1 SGDLS, CDR2 YYNGEE. Material for sequencing was blood. The chain employs TRBV9 and TRBJ1-3, with D unclear. The receptor was derived from a woman over 75 in good health. CDR3 residues: CASSVGNTIYF. The CDR3 DNA reads TGTGCCAGCAGCGTGGGAAACACCATATATTTT.